These T cell receptor beta chains were read from a single sample in a study of blood T cell repertoires in COVID-19. Generated by immunoSEQ multiplex PCR, the TCRdb table keeps only in-frame clones and is missing some. The sample lists 200,000 to 250,000 clones, around 84% seen once, with 4% to 6% in the top ten. Material for sequencing was peripheral blood. The receptors were sampled from a woman aged 60-75 years who had recovered from COVID-19. Each CDR3 is given with its conserved first and last residue. The order of the fields is clone size, V gene, D gene, J gene, CDR3 DNA, CDR3 protein. The D gene is left open where the match is weak. Part of the rows lack a size; the others show once, few, many or a class for expanded clones.

once	TRBV11-2	.	TRBJ2-2	TGTGCCAGCAGCCCTCTCGCCGGGGGGCGCACCGGGGAGCTGTTTTTT	CASSPLAGGRTGELFF
.	TRBV27	TRBD1	TRBJ1-6	TGTGCCAGCAGTTTACAGGGGGCTATATATAATTCACCCCTCCACTTT	CASSLQGAIYNSPLHF
.	TRBV6-5	TRBD1	TRBJ2-2	TGTGCCAGCAGTTCCCCACCAGGGGGCACCGGGGAGCTGTTTTTT	CASSSPPGGTGELFF
.	TRBV19	TRBD1	TRBJ1-3	TGTGCCAGTAGTGTCTACAGGGGTAACTCTGGAAACACCATATATTTT	CASSVYRGNSGNTIYF
.	TRBV4-1	TRBD2	TRBJ2-3	TGCGCCAGCAGCCACGCTAGCGGGGGAGAAGATACGCAGTATTTT	CASSHASGGEDTQYF
.	TRBV30	.	TRBJ1-6	TGTGCCTGGAGTACCGGGTTTAATTCACCCCTCCACTTT	CAWSTGFNSPLHF
.	TRBV5-4	TRBD2	TRBJ2-3	TGTGCCAGCAGCTTGGCTAGCGGGGGGCCCGGACAAGATACGCAGTATTTT	CASSLASGGPGQDTQYF
.	TRBV2	.	TRBJ1-4	TGTGCCAGCAGCGGAGGGCTCTATGAAAAACTGTTTTTT	CASSGGLYEKLFF
.	TRBV2	.	TRBJ1-1	TGTGCCAGCACTCTCGAGGGGGTAGACACTGAAGCTTTCTTT	CASTLEGVDTEAFF
.	TRBV4-1	.	TRBJ2-5	TGCGCCAGCAGCCAGAGGAGGGTGGGGGGGCCCAGAGAGACCCAGTACTTC	CASSQRRVGGPRETQYF
once	TRBV7-2	TRBD2	TRBJ2-1	TGTGCCAGCAGCTCTAGGATGACTAGCGGGGGGGCCTACAATGAGCAGTTCTTC	CASSSRMTSGGAYNEQFF
.	TRBV11-2	.	TRBJ2-5	TGTGCCAGCAGCTTAGGGGGCACACAGTACTTC	CASSLGGTQYF
few	TRBV6-5	TRBD2	TRBJ2-1	TGTGCCAGCAGCCGCGGGGGTGAGCAGTTCTTC	CASSRGGEQFF
.	TRBV18	.	TRBJ2-2	TGTGCCAGCTCACCACTTGGCAGAGCGAATACCGGGGAGCTGTTTTTT	CASSPLGRANTGELFF
once	TRBV20-1	.	TRBJ2-1	TGCAGTGCTAGTGGGGCAGGGGTTGAGTACAATGAGCAGTTCTTC	CSASGAGVEYNEQFF
.	TRBV18	.	TRBJ2-3	TGTGCCAGCTCACCAGGGACGGGGGGCAACACAGATACGCAGTATTTT	CASSPGTGGNTDTQYF
.	TRBV7-9	.	TRBJ1-3	TGTGCCAGCCGAGCTTCCTCTGGAAACACCATATATTTT	CASRASSGNTIYF
.	TRBV5-1	TRBD2	TRBJ2-5	TGCGCCAGCAGCTTGGGTGCGGGGGGCGGAGAGACCCAGTACTTC	CASSLGAGGGETQYF
.	TRBV5-1	TRBD1	TRBJ1-3	TGCGCCAGCAGACAAACAGGGGCCGCCGAAAACACCATATATTTT	CASRQTGAAENTIYF
.	TRBV19	.	TRBJ1-2	TGTGCCAGTAGTAGGACACCGTACGCCGGCTACACCTTC	CASSRTPYAGYTF
.	TRBV3-1/TRBV3-2	TRBD2	TRBJ2-3	TGTGCCAGCAGCCAAGCTGGGACTAGCAGCACAGATACGCAGTATTTT	CASSQAGTSSTDTQYF
.	TRBV7-6	.	TRBJ1-5	TGTGCCAGCAGCTTAGGGGAGAATAGCAATCAGCCCCAGCATTTT	CASSLGENSNQPQHF
once	TRBV5-1	TRBD2	TRBJ2-1	TGCGCCAGCAGCCCCTCAAGTCGGGGGGGGTACTACAATGAGCAGTTCTTC	CASSPSSRGGYYNEQFF
.	TRBV5-6	TRBD1	TRBJ1-1	TGTGCCAGCAGCTCAGGGGGGAGGAACACTGAAGCTTTCTTT	CASSSGGRNTEAFF
.	TRBV7-3	TRBD2	TRBJ2-3	TGTGCCAGCAGCCCGGGGGGGGCAGATACGCAGTATTTT	CASSPGGADTQYF
.	TRBV9	.	TRBJ1-1	TGTGCCAGCAGCGCTTTAGGGGATACCACTGAAGCTTTCTTT	CASSALGDTTEAFF
.	TRBV19	.	TRBJ2-1	TGTGCCAGTAGTATTGGGGGCATGGACGCCTACAATGAGCAGTTCTTC	CASSIGGMDAYNEQFF
.	TRBV19	TRBD1	TRBJ1-6	TGTGCCAGTAGTTCCCGAGGACAGGGAAATAATTCACCCCTCCACTTT	CASSSRGQGNNSPLHF
.	TRBV29-1	.	TRBJ2-5	TGCAGCGGCGGTGGGGACACCGCGGGGACCCAGTACTTC	CSGGGDTAGTQYF
few	TRBV28	.	TRBJ1-2	TGTGCCAGCAGTTTGCGATTAGGCAGGGATTTTTATGGCTACACCTTC	CASSLRLGRDFYGYTF
.	TRBV6-5	.	TRBJ2-7	TGTGCCAGCAGTTACCGGTGGAGGGGTGTCTACGAGCAGTACTTC	CASSYRWRGVYEQYF
.	TRBV19	.	TRBJ1-2	TGTGCCAGTACCCCTGAGATAGACTATGGCTACACCTTC	CASTPEIDYGYTF
few	TRBV5-4	TRBD2	TRBJ2-1	TGTGCCAGCAGCTTCAGCGGGGGGGCCGATGAGCAGTTCTTC	CASSFSGGADEQFF
.	TRBV9	TRBD1	TRBJ1-5	TGTGCCAGCAGCTTACCTGACAGGGGCTTAGGTCAGCCCCAGCATTTT	CASSLPDRGLGQPQHF
.	TRBV12-5	TRBD2	TRBJ2-1	TGTGCTAGTGGTTTGGGACTAGCGGGGGTGGGTGAGCAGTTCTTC	CASGLGLAGVGEQFF
.	TRBV4-3	.	TRBJ2-3	TGCGCCAGCAGCCCCCGTAGTAGCTCCCGCACAGATACGCAGTATTTT	CASSPRSSSRTDTQYF
.	TRBV11-2	.	TRBJ2-1	TGTGCCAGCAGCTTAGATTATGGTCCACTAAACCTCTACAATGAGCAGTTCTTC	CASSLDYGPLNLYNEQFF